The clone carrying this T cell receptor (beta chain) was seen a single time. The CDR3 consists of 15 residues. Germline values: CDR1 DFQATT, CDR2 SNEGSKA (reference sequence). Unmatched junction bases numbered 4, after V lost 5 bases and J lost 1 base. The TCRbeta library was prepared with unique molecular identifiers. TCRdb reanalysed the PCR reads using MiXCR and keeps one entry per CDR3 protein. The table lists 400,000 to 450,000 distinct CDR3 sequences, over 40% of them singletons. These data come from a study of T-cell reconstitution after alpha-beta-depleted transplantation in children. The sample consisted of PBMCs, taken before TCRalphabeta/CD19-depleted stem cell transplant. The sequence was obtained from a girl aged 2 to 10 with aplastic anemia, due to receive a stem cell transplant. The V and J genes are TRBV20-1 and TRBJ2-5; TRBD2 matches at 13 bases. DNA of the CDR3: TGCAGTGCTTGGACTAGCGGGGGCCTCCAAGAGACCCAGTACTTC. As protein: CSAWTSGGLQETQYF.